The 17 T cell receptor beta chains below all came from one sample that was sequenced in a study of identical twins. TCRdb passed the 5' RACE reads through MiXCR, listing each CDR3 protein once. The sample has around 1.7 million distinct CDR3 sequences, around 29% seen once; the top ten hold under 0.35%. The sequencing input was cord blood. The receptors were sampled from a newborn girl in good health.

In regard to this clonotype: A much larger clone lies one base from this, so it may be a read error. This sequence joins TRBV5-1 and TRBJ2-3, with 10 bases identical to TRBD2. The CDR3 totals 15 residues. J was trimmed by 0 bases and V by 6 bases; bases with no gene match: 4. CDR1 SGHRS and CDR2 YFSETQ come from the germline V gene. The CDR3, as DNA: TGCGCCAGCACAACTAGCGGGACTAGCACAGATACGCAGTATTTT. It yields the protein CASTTSGTSTDTQYF.

This clonotype was seen more than once but under ten times. The chain carries TRBV2 and TRBJ2-7; D is unresolved. CDR1 is SNHLY and CDR2 is FYNNEI in the germline V gene. Trimming took off 7 bases at V and 4 bases at J, with 14 bases between the two ends. The CDR3 consists of 13 residues. The CDR3, as DNA: TGTGCCAGCACCTTTAGCTTGCCTTACGAGCAGTACTTC. As protein: CASTFSLPYEQYF.

This clonotype turned up a few times. The V and J genes are TRBV29-1 and TRBJ1-2, with 7 nucleotides matching TRBD1. CDR1 is SQVTM and CDR2 is ANQGSEA in the germline V gene. CDR3 length: 13 residues. The J segment lost 4 bases and the V segment lost 4 bases, leaving 6 bases of the junction unmatched. Written as DNA, the CDR3 is TGCAGCGTTGGTACAGGGGTCGGCTATGGCTACACCTTC. It specifies CSVGTGVGYGYTF.

The chain employs TRBV2 and TRBJ1-1, with 7 bases that match TRBD1. Trimming at V came to 7 bases and at J to 1 base, leaving 12 bases not matched to a gene. The CDR3 contains 16 residues. Per germline, CDR1 SNHLY and CDR2 FYNNEI. For the CDR3, the DNA is TGTGCCAGCACCCCTCAACAGGGGCTTCGGAACACTGAAGCTTTCTTT. This codes for CASTPQQGLRNTEAFF.

V and J are TRBV27 and TRBJ1-1, with a possible D match to TRBD1 (5 bases). CDR3 size: 11 residues. From germline, CDR1 is MNHEY and CDR2 SMNVEV (reference sequence). The V end was cut by 7 bases, the J end by 7 bases, with 10 bases between. The CDR3 region has the DNA TGTGCCAGCATGGGGGGGGGTGAAGCTTTCTTT. Residues: CASMGGGEAFF.

V and J are TRBV3-1 and TRBJ2-7, with 10 bases aligning to TRBD1. CDR1 LGHDT and CDR2 YNNKEL come from the germline V gene (reference sequence). The junction had 3 bases not matched to a gene; V was cut back by 3 bases and J by 7 bases. The CDR3 runs 13 residues. Written as DNA, the CDR3 is TGTGCCAGCAGCCAGGGACAGGGGAGAGAGCAGTACTTC. Translation gives CASSQGQGREQYF.

This clonotype was seen only a few times. This chain links TRBV7-9 with TRBJ1-2; 8 bases are a match to TRBD1. The CDR3 is 12 amino acids. CDR1 is SEHNR and CDR2 is FQNEAQ in the germline V gene (reference sequence). V was clipped by 5 bases and J by 7 bases; unmatched bases: 3. The CDR3 DNA reads TGTGCCAGCAGCATTGACAGGGGTGGCTACACCTTC. Protein sequence: CASSIDRGGYTF.

This clonotype has a count of ten or more. This rearrangement joins TRBV6-2 or TRBV6-3 to TRBJ2-5; 7 bases fit TRBD1. Germline CDR1 and CDR2: MNHEY and SVGEGT. V gave up 2 bases and J gave up 4 bases; unmatched junction bases: 4. This CDR3 is 14 amino acids long. CDR3: CASSYLTGRETQYF. CDR3 nucleotides: TGTGCCAGCAGTTACCTGACAGGGCGAGAGACCCAGTACTTC.

The chain has TRBV28 and TRBJ1-1; the match to TRBD1 covers 8 bases. The CDR3 runs 15 residues. Germline V lookup: CDR1 MDHEN, CDR2 SYDVKM. After removal of 6 bases from V and 1 base from J, the junction contained 7 bases not matched to a gene. CDR3 nucleotide sequence: TGTGCCAGCAGATGGGGACAGGCACCGAACACTGAAGCTTTCTTT. Its translation: CASRWGQAPNTEAFF.

Only a few counts were recorded for this clonotype. The V call is TRBV2, the J call TRBJ2-1, with TRBD2 identical over 12 bases. This CDR3 is built from 17 residues. Trimming took 6 bases from V and 1 from J; bases not matched to a gene: 7. CDR1 is SNHLY, CDR2 FYNNEI, per germline. For the CDR3, the DNA is TGTGCCAGCAGGCGGACTAGCGGGGAGGGGTCCTACAATGAGCAGTTCTTC. It codes for CASRRTSGEGSYNEQFF.

The chain couples TRBV12-3 or TRBV12-4 to TRBJ2-1, with 9 bases identical to TRBD2. V lost 5 bases, J lost 2 bases, and 7 bases stayed unmatched. The CDR3 loop spans 16 amino acids. CDR3 sequence: CASSMGPSGAYNEQFF. The CDR3 nucleotides are TGTGCCAGCAGTATGGGGCCTAGCGGGGCCTACAATGAGCAGTTCTTC.

This clonotype has just a few counts. The chain joins TRBV6-2 or TRBV6-3 to TRBJ2-4, with no clear D. The length of the CDR3 is 17 residues. V was clipped by 2 bases and J by 1 base, with 15 bases between them. From germline, CDR1 is MNHEY and CDR2 SVGEGT. The CDR3 DNA sequence: TGTGCCAGCAGTTACGGACCCACCACTTCGGCCAAAAACATTCAGTACTTC. Its translation: CASSYGPTTSAKNIQYF.

The sample holds a few counts of this clonotype. This sequence joins TRBV20-1 and TRBJ2-3; 13 bases are shared with TRBD2. Germline lookup yields CDR1 DFQATT and CDR2 SNEGSKA (reference sequence). Trimming removed 5 bases from V and 3 bases from J; junction bases left unmatched: 8. CDR3 size: 16 residues. CDR3 bases: TGCAGTGCTTACCCCGGGACTAGCGGGGTTACAGATACGCAGTATTTT. Its translation is CSAYPGTSGVTDTQYF.

V and J are TRBV29-1 and TRBJ2-5; D unresolved. Germline V lookup: CDR1 SQVTM, CDR2 ANQGSEA. This CDR3 spans 12 amino acids. V was pared by 6 bases and J by 11 bases, with 19 bases between. The CDR3 loop reads CSVAVAYNEQYF. Written as DNA, the CDR3 is TGCAGCGTCGCTGTAGCCTACAATGAGCAGTACTTC.

The V gene is TRBV5-1, the J gene TRBJ2-1, with D possibly being TRBD1 (6 bases). There are 13 residues in the CDR3. The V end was cut by 4 bases, the J end by 7 bases, with 12 bases between. Germline V lookup: CDR1 SGHRS, CDR2 YFSETQ. The CDR3 protein is CASSGDNPNEQFF. The DNA for the CDR3 is TGCGCCAGCAGCGGGGACAACCCAAATGAGCAGTTCTTC.

This clonotype has more than one count but fewer than ten. This chain connects TRBV4-1 to TRBJ2-1; D is possibly TRBD2 (5 bases). Looked up from germline, CDR1 is MGHRA and CDR2 is YSYEKL. V shed 1 base and J shed 5 bases, with 9 bases lying between them. The CDR3 runs to 14 residues. CDR3 in amino acids: CASSQGGRHNEQFF. Written as DNA, the CDR3 is TGCGCCAGCAGCCAAGGAGGGAGACACAATGAGCAGTTCTTC.

This clonotype was picked up a small number of times. This chain joins TRBV5-1 and TRBJ2-1, with 12 bases aligning to TRBD1. Germline CDR1 and CDR2: SGHRS and YFSETQ. The CDR3 has 15 residues. V dropped 2 bases and J dropped 8; count of bases not matched to a gene: 5. CDR3 amino acids: CASSLPGTGGHEQFF. For the CDR3, the DNA is TGCGCCAGCAGCTTACCCGGGACAGGGGGCCATGAGCAGTTCTTC.